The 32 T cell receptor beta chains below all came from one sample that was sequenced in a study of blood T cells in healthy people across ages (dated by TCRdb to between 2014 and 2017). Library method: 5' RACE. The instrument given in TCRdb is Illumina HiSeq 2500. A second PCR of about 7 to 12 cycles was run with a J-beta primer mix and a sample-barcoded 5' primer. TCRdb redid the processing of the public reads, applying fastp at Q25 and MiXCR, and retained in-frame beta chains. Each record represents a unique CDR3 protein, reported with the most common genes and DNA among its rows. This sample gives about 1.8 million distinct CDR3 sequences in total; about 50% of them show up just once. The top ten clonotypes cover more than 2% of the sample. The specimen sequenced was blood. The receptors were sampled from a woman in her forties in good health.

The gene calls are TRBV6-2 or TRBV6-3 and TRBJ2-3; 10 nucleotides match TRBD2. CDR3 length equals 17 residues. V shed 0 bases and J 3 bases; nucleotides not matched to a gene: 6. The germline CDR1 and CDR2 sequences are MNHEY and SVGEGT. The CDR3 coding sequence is TGTGCCAGCAGTTACTCAACAGCGGGGGGGCCGACAGATACGCAGTATTTT. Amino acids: CASSYSTAGGPTDTQYF.

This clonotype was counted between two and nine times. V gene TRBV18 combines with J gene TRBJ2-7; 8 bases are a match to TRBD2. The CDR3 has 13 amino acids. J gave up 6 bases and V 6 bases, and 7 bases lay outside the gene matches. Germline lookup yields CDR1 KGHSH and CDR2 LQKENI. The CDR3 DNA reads TGTGCCAGCTCCAGGACTAGCTCCCTCGAGCAGTACTTC. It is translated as CASSRTSSLEQYF.

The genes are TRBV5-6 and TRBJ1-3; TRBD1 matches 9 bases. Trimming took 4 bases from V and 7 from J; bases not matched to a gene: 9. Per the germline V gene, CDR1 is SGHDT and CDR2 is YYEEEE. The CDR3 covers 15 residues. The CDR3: CASSGGTGKANTIYF. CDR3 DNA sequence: TGTGCCAGCAGCGGCGGGACAGGGAAAGCGAACACCATATATTTT.

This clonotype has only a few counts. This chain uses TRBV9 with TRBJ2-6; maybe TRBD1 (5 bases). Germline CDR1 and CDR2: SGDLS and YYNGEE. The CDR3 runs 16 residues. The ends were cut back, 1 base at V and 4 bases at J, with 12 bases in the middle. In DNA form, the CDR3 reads TGTGCCAGCAGCGTAAAGGGGTTCATGGGGGCCAACGTCCTGACTTTC. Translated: CASSVKGFMGANVLTF.

The CDR3 loop is CASSPPRPGRHYEQYF. DNA for the CDR3: TGTGCCAGCAGTCCTCCCCGTCCGGGACGCCATTACGAGCAGTACTTC. The genes are TRBV28 and TRBJ2-7; D may match TRBD1 or TRBD2 (5 bases each). This CDR3 spans 16 amino acids. Germline V gene data show CDR1 as MDHEN and CDR2 as SYDVKM. V was cut by 5 bases and J by 4 bases, with 21 bases left in between.

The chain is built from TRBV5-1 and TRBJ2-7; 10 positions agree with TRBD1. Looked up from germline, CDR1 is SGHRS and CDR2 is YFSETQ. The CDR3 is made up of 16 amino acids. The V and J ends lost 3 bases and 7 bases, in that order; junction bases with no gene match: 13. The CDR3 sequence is CASSSHRDRGINEQYF. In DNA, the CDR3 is TGCGCCAGCAGCTCCCATAGGGACAGGGGCATAAATGAGCAGTACTTC.

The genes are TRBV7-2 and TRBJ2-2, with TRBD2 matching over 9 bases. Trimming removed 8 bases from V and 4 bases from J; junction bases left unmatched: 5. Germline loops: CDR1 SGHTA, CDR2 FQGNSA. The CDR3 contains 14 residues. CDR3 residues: CASGLAGPTGELFF. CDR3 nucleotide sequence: TGTGCCAGCGGGCTAGCGGGGCCCACCGGGGAGCTGTTTTTT.

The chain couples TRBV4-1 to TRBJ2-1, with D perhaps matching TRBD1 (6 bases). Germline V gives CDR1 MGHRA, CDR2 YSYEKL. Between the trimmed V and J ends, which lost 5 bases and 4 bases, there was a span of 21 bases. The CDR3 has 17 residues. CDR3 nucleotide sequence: TGCGCCAGCAGCTCCCCAGAAAGAGGGGGAAGTTACAATGAGCAGTTCTTC. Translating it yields CASSSPERGGSYNEQFF.

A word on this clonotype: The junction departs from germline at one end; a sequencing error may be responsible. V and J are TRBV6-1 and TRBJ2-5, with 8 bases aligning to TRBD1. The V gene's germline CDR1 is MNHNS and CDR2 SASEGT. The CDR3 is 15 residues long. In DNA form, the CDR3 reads TGTGCCAGCAGTCAAGCTCGGACAGGGATTGAGACCCAGTACTTC. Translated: CASSQARTGIETQYF.

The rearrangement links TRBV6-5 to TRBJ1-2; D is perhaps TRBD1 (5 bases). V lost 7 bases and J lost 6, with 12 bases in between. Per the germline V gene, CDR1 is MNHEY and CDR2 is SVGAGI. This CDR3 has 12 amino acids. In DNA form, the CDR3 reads TGTGCCAGCAAAGGGACTAAGCATGGCTACACCTTC. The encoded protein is CASKGTKHGYTF.

The CDR3 sequence: CASSPGTSVHQETQYF. CDR3 bases: TGTGCCAGCAGCCCCGGGACTAGCGTACACCAAGAGACCCAGTACTTC. The J gene is TRBJ2-5, the V gene TRBV4-2; 10 bases line up with TRBD2. CDR1 is LGHNA, CDR2 YNFKEQ, per germline. V shed 4 bases and J 0 bases; nucleotides not matched to a gene: 5. CDR3 length: 16 amino acids.

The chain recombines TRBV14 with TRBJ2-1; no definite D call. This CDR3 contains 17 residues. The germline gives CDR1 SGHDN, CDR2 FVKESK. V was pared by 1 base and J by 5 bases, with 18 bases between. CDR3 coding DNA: TGTGCCAGCAGCCAAGGAGAATTTAGCAGACGCGACAATGAGCAGTTCTTC. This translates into CASSQGEFSRRDNEQFF.

CDR3 nucleotides: TGTGCCAGCAGCTTAGGTCCGGGGCCAGGTGGAGATACGCAGTATTTT. Its protein product is CASSLGPGPGGDTQYF. The J gene is TRBJ2-3, the V gene TRBV7-9; D tentatively fits TRBD1 or TRBD2 (5 bases each). V was pared by 1 base and J by 5 bases, with 16 bases between. There are 16 residues in the CDR3. Germline CDR1 is SEHNR and CDR2 is FQNEAQ (reference sequence). The full variable domain, rest sourced from reference TRBV7-9 and TRBJ2-3, is DTGVSQNPRHKITKRGQNVTFRCDPISEHNRLYWYRQTLGQGPEFLTYFQNEAQLEKSRLLSDRFSAERPKGSFSTLEIQRTEQGDSAMYLCASSLGPGPGGDTQYFGPGTRLTVL.

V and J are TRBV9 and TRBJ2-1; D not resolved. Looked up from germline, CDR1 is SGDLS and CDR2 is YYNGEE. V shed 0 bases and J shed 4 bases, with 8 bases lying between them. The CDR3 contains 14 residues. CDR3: CASSVVSNYNEQFF. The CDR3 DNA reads TGTGCCAGCAGCGTAGTGTCCAATTACAATGAGCAGTTCTTC.

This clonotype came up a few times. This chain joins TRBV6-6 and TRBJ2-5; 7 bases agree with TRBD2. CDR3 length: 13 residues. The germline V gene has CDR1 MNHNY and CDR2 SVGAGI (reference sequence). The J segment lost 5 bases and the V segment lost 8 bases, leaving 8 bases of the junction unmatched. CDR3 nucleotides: TGTGCCAGCGGCATCCGGCGGGAGGAGACCCAGTACTTC. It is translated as CASGIRREETQYF.

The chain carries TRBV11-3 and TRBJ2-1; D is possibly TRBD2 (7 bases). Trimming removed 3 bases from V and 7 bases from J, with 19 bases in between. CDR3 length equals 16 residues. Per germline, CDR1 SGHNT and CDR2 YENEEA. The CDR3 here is CASSLALGGAKNEQFF. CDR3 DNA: TGTGCCAGCAGCTTGGCTCTGGGGGGGGCGAAAAATGAGCAGTTCTTC.

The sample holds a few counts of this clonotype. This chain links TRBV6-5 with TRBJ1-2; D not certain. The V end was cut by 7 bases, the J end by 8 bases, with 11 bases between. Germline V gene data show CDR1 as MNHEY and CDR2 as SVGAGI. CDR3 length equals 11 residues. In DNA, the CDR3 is TGTGCCAGCAAAAGGGAAGGCGGCTACACCTTC. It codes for CASKREGGYTF.

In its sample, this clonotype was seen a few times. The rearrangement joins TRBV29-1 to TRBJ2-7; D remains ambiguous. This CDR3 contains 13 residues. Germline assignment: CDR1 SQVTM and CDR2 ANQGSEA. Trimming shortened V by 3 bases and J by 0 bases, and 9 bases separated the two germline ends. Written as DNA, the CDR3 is TGCAGCGTTGATGATGCACGCTCCTACGAGCAGTACTTC. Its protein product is CSVDDARSYEQYF.

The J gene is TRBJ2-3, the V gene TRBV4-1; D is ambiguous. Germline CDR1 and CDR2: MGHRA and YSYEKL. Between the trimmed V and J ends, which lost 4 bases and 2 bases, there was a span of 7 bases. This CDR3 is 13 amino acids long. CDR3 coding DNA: TGCGCCAGCAGCCCTTCGTTCACAGATACGCAGTATTTT. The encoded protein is CASSPSFTDTQYF.

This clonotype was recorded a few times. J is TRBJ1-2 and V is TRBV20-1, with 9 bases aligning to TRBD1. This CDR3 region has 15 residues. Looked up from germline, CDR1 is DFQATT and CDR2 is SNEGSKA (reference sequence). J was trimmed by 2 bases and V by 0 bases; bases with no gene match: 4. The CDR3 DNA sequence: TGCAGTGCTAGAGAAGGACAGGGGACAAACTATGGCTACACCTTC. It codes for CSAREGQGTNYGYTF.

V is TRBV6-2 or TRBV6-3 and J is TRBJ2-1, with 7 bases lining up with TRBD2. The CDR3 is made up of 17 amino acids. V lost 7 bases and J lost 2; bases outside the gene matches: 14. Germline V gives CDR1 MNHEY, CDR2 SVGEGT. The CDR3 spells CASTPAGSPRAYNEQFF. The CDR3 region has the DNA TGTGCCAGCACCCCAGCGGGGAGTCCTCGCGCCTACAATGAGCAGTTCTTC.

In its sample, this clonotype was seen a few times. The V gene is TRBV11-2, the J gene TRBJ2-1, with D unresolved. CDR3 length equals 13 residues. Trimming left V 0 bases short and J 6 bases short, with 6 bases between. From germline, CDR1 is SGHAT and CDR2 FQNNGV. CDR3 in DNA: TGTGCCAGCAGCTTAGAGTGGGGCAATGAGCAGTTCTTC. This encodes CASSLEWGNEQFF.

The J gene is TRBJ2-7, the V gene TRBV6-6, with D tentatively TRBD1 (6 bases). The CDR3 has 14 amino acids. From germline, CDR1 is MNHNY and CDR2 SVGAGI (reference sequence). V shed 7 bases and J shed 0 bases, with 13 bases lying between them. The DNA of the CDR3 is TGTGCCAGCACTTCCAGGGGCAGCTCCTACGAGCAGTACTTC. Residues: CASTSRGSSYEQYF.

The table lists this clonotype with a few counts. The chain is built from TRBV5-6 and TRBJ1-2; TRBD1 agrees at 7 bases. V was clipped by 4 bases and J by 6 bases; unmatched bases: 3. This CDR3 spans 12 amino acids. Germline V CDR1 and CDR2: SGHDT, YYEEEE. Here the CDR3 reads CASSPGQDGYTF. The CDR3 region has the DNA TGTGCCAGCAGCCCCGGACAGGATGGCTACACCTTC.

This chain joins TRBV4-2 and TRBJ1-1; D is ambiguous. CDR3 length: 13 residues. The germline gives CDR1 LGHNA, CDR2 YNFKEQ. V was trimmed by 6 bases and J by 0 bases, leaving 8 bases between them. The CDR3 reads CASRATVNTEAFF. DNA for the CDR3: TGTGCCAGCAGAGCGACGGTGAACACTGAAGCTTTCTTT.

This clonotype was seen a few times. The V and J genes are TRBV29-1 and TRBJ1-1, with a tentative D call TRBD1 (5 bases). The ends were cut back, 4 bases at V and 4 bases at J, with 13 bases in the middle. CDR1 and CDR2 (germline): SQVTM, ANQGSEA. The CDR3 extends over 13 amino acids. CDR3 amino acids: CSVGRGGITEAFF. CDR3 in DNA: TGCAGCGTTGGACGTGGGGGAATCACTGAAGCTTTCTTT.

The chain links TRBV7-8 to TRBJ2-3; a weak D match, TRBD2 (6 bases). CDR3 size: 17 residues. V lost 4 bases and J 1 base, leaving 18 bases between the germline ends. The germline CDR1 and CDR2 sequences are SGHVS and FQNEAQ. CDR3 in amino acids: CASSSLHGASGTDTQYF. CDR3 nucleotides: TGTGCCAGCAGCTCCCTCCACGGGGCTAGCGGCACAGATACGCAGTATTTT.

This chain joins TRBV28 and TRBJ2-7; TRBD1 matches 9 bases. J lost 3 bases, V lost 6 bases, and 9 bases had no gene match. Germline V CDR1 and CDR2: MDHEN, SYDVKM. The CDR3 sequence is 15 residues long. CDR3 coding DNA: TGTGCCAGCAGGTCAGCCGGGACAGGGAACTACGAGCAGTACTTC. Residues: CASRSAGTGNYEQYF.

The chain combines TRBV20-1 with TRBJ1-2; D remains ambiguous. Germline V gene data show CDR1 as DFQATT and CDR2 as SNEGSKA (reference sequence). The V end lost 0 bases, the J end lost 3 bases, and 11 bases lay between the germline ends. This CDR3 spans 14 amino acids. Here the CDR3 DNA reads TGCAGTGCTAGAGATGACGGGCGGGACTATGGCTACACCTTC. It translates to CSARDDGRDYGYTF.

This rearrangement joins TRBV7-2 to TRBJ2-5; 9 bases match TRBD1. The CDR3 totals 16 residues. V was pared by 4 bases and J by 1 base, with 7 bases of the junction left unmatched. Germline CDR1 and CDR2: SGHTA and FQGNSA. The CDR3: CASSSGQGLSQETQYF. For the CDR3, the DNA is TGTGCCAGCAGCTCGGGACAGGGATTAAGCCAAGAGACCCAGTACTTC.

This CDR3 is CASTEGTEAFF. As DNA, the CDR3 is TGTGCCAGCACGGAGGGGACTGAAGCTTTCTTT. This chain connects TRBV6-6 to TRBJ1-1; D might be TRBD1 (5 bases). Trimming removed 7 bases from V and 5 bases from J, with 8 bases in between. Germline V gene data show CDR1 as MNHNY and CDR2 as SVGAGI (reference sequence). The CDR3 extends over 11 amino acids.

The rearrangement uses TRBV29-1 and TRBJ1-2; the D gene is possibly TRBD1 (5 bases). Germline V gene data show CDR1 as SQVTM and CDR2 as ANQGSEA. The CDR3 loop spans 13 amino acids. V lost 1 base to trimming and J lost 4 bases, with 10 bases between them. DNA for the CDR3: TGCAGCGTTGAAGTCCCGACAGCCTATGGCTACACCTTC. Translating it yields CSVEVPTAYGYTF. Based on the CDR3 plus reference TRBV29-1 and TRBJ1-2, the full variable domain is SAVISQKPSRDICQRGTSLTIQCQVDSQVTMMFWYRQQPGQSLTLIATANQGSEATYESGFVIDKFPISRPNLTFSTLTVSNMSPEDSSIYLCSVEVPTAYGYTFGSGTRLTVV.